This entry lists 7 T cell receptor beta chains sequenced from one sample in a study of somatic mutations in cytotoxic T cells in rheumatoid arthritis. Assay used: immunoSEQ multiplex PCR; TCRdb lists only in-frame clones, some missing. The table has about 30,000 clones, around 86% seen once. Sample: CD8+ T cells sorted from blood. Every receptor here comes from an adult with rheumatoid arthritis.

This clone has only a few counts. This chain connects TRBV5-1 to TRBJ2-2; 11 bases align to TRBD2. CDR3 length equals 16 residues. J was trimmed by 8 bases and V by 4 bases; bases with no gene match: 10. Germline values: CDR1 SGHRS, CDR2 YFSETQ. The DNA for the CDR3 is TGCGCCAGCAGCAAGATTAGCGGGGGGGCTACGGGGGAGCTGTTTTTT. Translation gives CASSKISGGATGELFF.

The V and J genes are TRBV2 and TRBJ1-2, with a tentative D call TRBD1 (5 bases). V was clipped by 6 bases and J by 1 base, with 18 bases between them. Per the germline V gene, CDR1 is SNHLY and CDR2 is FYNNEI. The CDR3 contains 16 residues. Here the CDR3 reads CASREQGLWSNYGYTF. Here the CDR3 DNA reads TGTGCCAGCAGGGAGCAGGGCCTTTGGAGTAACTATGGCTACACCTTC.

CDR3 in amino acids: CASTLDRYNQPQHF. In nucleotides, the CDR3 is TGTGCCAGTACCCTGGACCGCTACAATCAGCCCCAGCATTTT. The chain couples TRBV19 to TRBJ1-5; D not resolved. This CDR3 is built from 14 residues. The germline V and J ends were trimmed by 7 bases and 3 bases, with 13 bases remaining between them. Germline V lookup: CDR1 LNHDA, CDR2 SQIVND (reference sequence).

This chain joins TRBV28 and TRBJ1-5; D is unresolved. This CDR3 comprises 15 residues. Germline CDR1 is MDHEN and CDR2 is SYDVKM. The V end lost 5 bases, the J end lost 0 bases, and 11 bases lay between the germline ends. CDR3 DNA: TGTGCCAGCAGTCCTTGGCGGGCTAGCAATCAGCCCCAGCATTTT. Translated: CASSPWRASNQPQHF.

The CDR3 region has the DNA TGTGCCAGCAGATCGCGGAACACTGAAGCTTTCTTT. Protein product: CASRSRNTEAFF. The chain combines TRBV27 with TRBJ1-1, with D uncertain. This CDR3 has 12 residues. Between the trimmed V and J ends, which lost 6 bases and 1 base, there was a span of 6 bases. Looked up from germline, CDR1 is MNHEY and CDR2 is SMNVEV (reference sequence).

This clone turned up a few times. This CDR3 is CASSLGDSLRADTQYF. The CDR3 nucleotides read TGTGCCAGCAGCTTGGGGGACAGCCTTAGGGCAGATACGCAGTATTTT. V is TRBV5-4 and J is TRBJ2-3; 7 bases are shared with TRBD1. CDR1 SGHNT and CDR2 YYREEE come from the germline V gene (reference sequence). With V trimmed by 0 bases and J by 4 bases, 8 bases remained unmatched. The CDR3 length is 16 residues.

This clone was picked up a small number of times. The chain joins TRBV27 to TRBJ1-2; 9 nucleotides line up with TRBD1. The ends lost 6 bases at V and 3 bases at J; junction bases unmatched: 5. The CDR3 spans 14 residues. Germline CDR1 reads MNHEY; CDR2 reads SMNVEV (reference sequence). The CDR3 loop reads CASSPRTGDYGYTF. The CDR3 DNA reads TGTGCCAGCAGCCCCAGGACAGGGGACTATGGCTACACCTTC.